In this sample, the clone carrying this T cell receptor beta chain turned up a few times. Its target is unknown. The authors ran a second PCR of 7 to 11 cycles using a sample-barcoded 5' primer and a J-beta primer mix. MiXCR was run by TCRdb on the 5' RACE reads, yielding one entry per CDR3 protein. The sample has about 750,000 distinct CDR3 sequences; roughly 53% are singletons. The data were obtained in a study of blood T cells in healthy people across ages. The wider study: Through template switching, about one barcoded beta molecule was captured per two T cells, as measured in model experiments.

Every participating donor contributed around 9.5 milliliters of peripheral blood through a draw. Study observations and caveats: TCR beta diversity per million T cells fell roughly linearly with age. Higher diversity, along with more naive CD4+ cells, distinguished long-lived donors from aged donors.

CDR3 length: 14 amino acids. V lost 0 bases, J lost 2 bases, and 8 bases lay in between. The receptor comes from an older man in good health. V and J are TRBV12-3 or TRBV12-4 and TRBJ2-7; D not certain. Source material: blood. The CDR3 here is CASSLALTTYEQYF. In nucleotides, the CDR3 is TGTGCCAGCAGTTTAGCTCTGACAACCTACGAGCAGTACTTC.